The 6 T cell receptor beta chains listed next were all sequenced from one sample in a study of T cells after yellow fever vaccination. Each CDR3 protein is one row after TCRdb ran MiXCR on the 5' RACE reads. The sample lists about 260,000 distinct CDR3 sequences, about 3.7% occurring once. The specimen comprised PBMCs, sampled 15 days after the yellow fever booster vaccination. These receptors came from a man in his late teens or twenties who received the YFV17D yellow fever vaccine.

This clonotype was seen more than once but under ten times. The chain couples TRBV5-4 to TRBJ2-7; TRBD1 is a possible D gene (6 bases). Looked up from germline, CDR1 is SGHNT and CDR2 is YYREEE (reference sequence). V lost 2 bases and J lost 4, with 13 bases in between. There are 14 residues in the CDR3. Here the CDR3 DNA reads TGTGCCAGCAGCTTCGTCGGGACACCATACGAGCAGTACTTC. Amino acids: CASSFVGTPYEQYF.

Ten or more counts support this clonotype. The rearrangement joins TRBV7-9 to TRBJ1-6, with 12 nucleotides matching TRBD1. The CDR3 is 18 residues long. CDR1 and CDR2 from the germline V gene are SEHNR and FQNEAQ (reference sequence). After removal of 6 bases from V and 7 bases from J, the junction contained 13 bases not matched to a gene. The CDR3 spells CASRFFMGQGAGNSPLHF. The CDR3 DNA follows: TGTGCCAGCAGATTTTTTATGGGACAGGGGGCTGGAAATTCACCCCTCCACTTT.

The CDR3 loop is CSVDRENYGYTF. DNA for the CDR3: TGCAGCGTTGATCGGGAAAACTATGGCTACACCTTC. This sequence joins TRBV29-1 and TRBJ1-2, with D unclear. The CDR3 runs to 12 residues. Looked up from germline, CDR1 is SQVTM and CDR2 is ANQGSEA. Trimming left V 3 bases short and J 2 bases short, with 7 bases between.

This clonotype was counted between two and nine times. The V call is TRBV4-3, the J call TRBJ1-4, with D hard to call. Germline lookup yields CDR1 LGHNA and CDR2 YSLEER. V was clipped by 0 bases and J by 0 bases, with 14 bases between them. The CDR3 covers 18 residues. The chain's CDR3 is CASSQDLSGYATNEKLFF. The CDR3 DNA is TGCGCCAGCAGCCAAGATCTGTCGGGCTATGCAACTAATGAAAAACTGTTTTTT.

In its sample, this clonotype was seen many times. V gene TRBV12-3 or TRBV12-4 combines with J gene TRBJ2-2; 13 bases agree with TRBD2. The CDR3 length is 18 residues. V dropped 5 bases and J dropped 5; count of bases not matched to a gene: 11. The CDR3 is CASSVPPGLAGQTGELFF. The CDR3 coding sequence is TGTGCCAGCAGTGTACCACCGGGACTAGCGGGGCAAACCGGGGAGCTGTTTTTT.

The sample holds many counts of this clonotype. CDR3 loop: CSVTGTGNEAFF. CDR3 DNA sequence: TGCAGCGTAACGGGGACAGGCAACGAAGCTTTCTTT. This chain connects TRBV29-1 to TRBJ1-1, with 8 bases identical to TRBD1. In germline, CDR1 is SQVTM, CDR2 ANQGSEA. The length of the CDR3 is 12 residues. V shed 6 bases, J shed 8 bases, and the junction held 8 bases outside the gene matches.